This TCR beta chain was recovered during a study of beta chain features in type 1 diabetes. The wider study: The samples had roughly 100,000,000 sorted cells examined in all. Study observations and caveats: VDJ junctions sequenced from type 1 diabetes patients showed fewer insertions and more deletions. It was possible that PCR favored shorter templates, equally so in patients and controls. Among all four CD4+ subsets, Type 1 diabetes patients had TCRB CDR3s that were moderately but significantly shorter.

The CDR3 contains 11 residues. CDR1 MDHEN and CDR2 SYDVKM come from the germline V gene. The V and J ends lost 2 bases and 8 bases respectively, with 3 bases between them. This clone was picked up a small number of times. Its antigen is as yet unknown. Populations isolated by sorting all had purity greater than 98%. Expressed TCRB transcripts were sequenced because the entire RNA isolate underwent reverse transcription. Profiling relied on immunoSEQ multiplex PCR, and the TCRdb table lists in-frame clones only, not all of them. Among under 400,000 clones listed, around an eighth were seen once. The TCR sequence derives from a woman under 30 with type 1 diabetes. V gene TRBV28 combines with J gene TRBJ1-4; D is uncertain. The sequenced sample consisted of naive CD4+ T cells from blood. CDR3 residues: CASSLLEKLFF. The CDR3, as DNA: TGTGCCAGCAGTTTACTGGAAAAACTGTTTTTT. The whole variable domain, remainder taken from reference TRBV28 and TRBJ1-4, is DVKVTQSSRYLVKRTGEKVFLECVQDMDHENMFWYRQDPGLGLRLIYFSYDVKMKEKGDIPEGYSVSREKKERFSLILESASTNQTSMYLCASSLLEKLFFGSGTQLSVL.